This T cell receptor (beta chain) comes out of a study of a mutant IDH1 vaccine in newly diagnosed glioma. Overall study: Of the patients given treatment, approximately 60% were male and approximately 38% were female, and a mean age of around 41 years was recorded. Most patients had radiochemotherapy with temozolomide before enrollment; others had one alone.

Generated by immunoSEQ multiplex PCR, the TCRdb table keeps only in-frame clones and is missing some. This repertoire shows under 90,000 clones, roughly 78% found once; its top ten account for about 7.5%. The sample holds a few counts of this clone. Time point described: baseline, week 1 (first vaccination visit). Stated treatment: pre-vaccination baseline after standard-of-care therapy. Astrocytomas found in donors were new, WHO grade 3 or 4, IDH1-mutant and ATRX-lost. This sample comprised PBMCs, obtained from a glioma patient treated with radiotherapy, temozolomide or both. The TCR was taken from a man over 45 with glioma.

The CDR3 protein is CASSQDLRGNQPQHF. The CDR3 DNA sequence: TGTGCCAGCTCACAGGACTTGCGGGGCAATCAGCCCCAGCATTTT. This chain joins TRBV18 and TRBJ1-5, with unresolved D. V was pared by 4 bases and J by 2 bases, with 12 bases between. Germline CDR1 KGHSH, CDR2 LQKENI. The CDR3 totals 15 residues. Together with reference TRBV18 and TRBJ1-5, the CDR3 gives the full variable domain: NAGVMQNPRHLVRRRGQEARLRCSPMKGHSHVYWYRQLPEEGLKFMVYLQKENIIDESGMPKERFSAEFPKEGPSILRIQQVVRGDSAAYFCASSQDLRGNQPQHFGDGTRLSIL.